A selection of T cell receptor beta chains follows, all from one sample in a study of T cells in localized non-small cell lung cancer. Repertoires were generated with immunoSEQ multiplex PCR, while TCRdb's copy carries only in-frame clones and drops some. The sample includes around 64,000 clones, more than 80% of them seen just once. Source: PBMCs, taken before any cancer treatment. The receptors here all came from a man between 40 and 69 years old with stage II lung adenocarcinoma. Both conserved end residues are part of each CDR3. The D gene is left open where the match is weak. Not all rows give a size; the values are once, few, many and, for expanded clones, a class.

abundance	v_gene	d_gene	j_gene	CDR3nt	CDR3aa
NA	TRBV5-6	TRBD2	TRBJ2-7	TGTGCCAGCAGCGGGGGGGGACTAGCGGGACCTCTCGACGAGCAGTACTTC	CASSGGGLAGPLDEQYF
NA	TRBV9	NA	TRBJ2-2	TGTGCCAGCAGTTTCACAGGGACCGGGGAGCTGTTTTTT	CASSFTGTGELFF
NA	TRBV2	NA	TRBJ1-1	TGTGCCAGCAGTGAAGACCGGGTATCGAACACTGAAGCTTTCTTT	CASSEDRVSNTEAFF
many	TRBV7-9	NA	TRBJ1-4	TGTGCCAGCAGCTCCAAGTTCAGGGTATCGAATGAAAAACTGTTTTTT	CASSSKFRVSNEKLFF
NA	TRBV5-1	TRBD1	TRBJ1-1	TGCGCCAGCAGCTCGGACAGGGGGCATAACACTGAAGCTTTCTTT	CASSSDRGHNTEAFF
NA	TRBV10-3	TRBD1	TRBJ2-7	TGTGCCATCAGTGGCGGACAGGTCTCCTACGAGCAGTACTTC	CAISGGQVSYEQYF
NA	TRBV6-5	TRBD1	TRBJ2-7	TGTGCCAGCAGTTACCAGGGACAGTCCGAGCAGTACTTC	CASSYQGQSEQYF
NA	TRBV7-9	TRBD2	TRBJ2-5	TGTGCCAGCAGCCCCCGAGGAGCGGGAGGGCCCGAGACCCAGTACTTC	CASSPRGAGGPETQYF
NA	TRBV9	TRBD2	TRBJ2-1	TGTGCCAGCAGCGCGAGTAGCGGGCCGTACAATGAGCAGTTCTTC	CASSASSGPYNEQFF
NA	TRBV10-2	TRBD2	TRBJ2-2	TGCGCCAGCCTGGACATAGCGGGGAAGAACACCGGGGAGCTGTTTTTT	CASLDIAGKNTGELFF
NA	TRBV7-2	TRBD2	TRBJ2-2	TGTGCCAGCAGCCGTAGAATAGCGGGAGACACCGGGGAGCTGTTTTTT	CASSRRIAGDTGELFF
NA	TRBV7-8	TRBD1	TRBJ2-7	TGTGCCAGCAGCCACCCCGGCCAGGGGGCTAGGGAATACGGAGACGAGCAGTACTTC	CASSHPGQGAREYGDEQYF
once	TRBV6-5	NA	TRBJ2-7	TGTGCCAGCAGTTACCTGGGCGAGGGGGGGGTTCACTTC	CASSYLGEGGVHF
NA	TRBV5-4	NA	TRBJ1-5	TGTGCCAGCACCATTATGGGGGGAAATCAGCCCCAGCATTTT	CASTIMGGNQPQHF
NA	TRBV5-1	NA	TRBJ2-7	TGCGCCAGCAGCTTGCAGGGATCCTACGAGCAGTACTTC	CASSLQGSYEQYF
NA	TRBV15	TRBD1	TRBJ1-1	TGTGCCACCCGGGGACAGGGTGGAACTGAAGCTTTCTTT	CATRGQGGTEAFF
NA	TRBV5-1	TRBD2	TRBJ2-2	TGCGCCAGCAGCTTAGCGGGAACGGCCGGGGAGCTGTTTTTT	CASSLAGTAGELFF
NA	TRBV7-2	NA	TRBJ1-2	TGTGCCAGCAGCTTAGGTCAGGGAGCCGGCCCTGGCTACACCTTC	CASSLGQGAGPGYTF
NA	TRBV18	TRBD2	TRBJ2-2	TGTGCCAGCTCACTTAGGACTAGCGGTTCACGAGGGGAGCTGTTTTTT	CASSLRTSGSRGELFF
NA	TRBV12-5	TRBD1	TRBJ1-2	TGTGCTAGTGGTGGACCACAGGGGGCTGGCTATGGCTACACCTTC	CASGGPQGAGYGYTF
once	TRBV5-6	NA	TRBJ1-1	TGTGCCAGCAGCCCCAAGGACGGGGACACTGAAGCTTTCTTT	CASSPKDGDTEAFF
NA	TRBV10-3	TRBD1	TRBJ1-1	TGTGCCATCAGCACCTTGACTCTTGGGACAGGGGGTTCAAACACTGAAGCTTTCTTT	CAISTLTLGTGGSNTEAFF
medium-sized	TRBV6-5	NA	TRBJ1-5	TGTGCCAGCTCCGGGCAGCAAAATCAGCCCCAGCATTTT	CASSGQQNQPQHF
NA	TRBV5-4	NA	TRBJ1-2	TGTGCCAGCAGCTTGGACGGGGGGCAGGGTGGCTACACCTTC	CASSLDGGQGGYTF
NA	TRBV7-8	NA	TRBJ1-1	TGTGCCAGCAGCTTAGTTGTCAGACACACTGAAGCTTTCTTT	CASSLVVRHTEAFF
NA	TRBV6-6	NA	TRBJ2-3	TGTGCCAGCAGTTTCAGGGATGGGGTCACAGATACGCAGTATTTT	CASSFRDGVTDTQYF
few	TRBV11-3	NA	TRBJ1-4	TGTGCCAGCAGCTTAGAGGGAACTAATGAAAAACTGTTTTTT	CASSLEGTNEKLFF
NA	TRBV4-2	TRBD2	TRBJ2-3	TGTGCCAGCAGCCAAGATAAAGCGGGAGGGCCCACAGATACGCAGTATTTT	CASSQDKAGGPTDTQYF
NA	TRBV7-3	NA	TRBJ2-5	TGTGCCAGCAGCTCCCATCCTTACGAGACCCAGTACTTC	CASSSHPYETQYF
NA	TRBV15	NA	TRBJ1-1	TGTGCCACCAGCCCTGACAGGCGCCAAGCTTTCTTT	CATSPDRRQAFF
NA	TRBV19	NA	TRBJ2-2	TGTGCCAGTAGTATAGACTTCGGACTTCTCCCCGGGGAGCTGTTTTTT	CASSIDFGLLPGELFF
NA	TRBV13	NA	TRBJ1-4	TGTGCCAGCAGCTTAGGGAGGGCTTACGGTGAAAAACTGTTTTTT	CASSLGRAYGEKLFF
NA	TRBV14	TRBD1	TRBJ2-3	TGTGCCAGCAGCCCTTGGGTGGGACAGATCACAGATACGCAGTATTTT	CASSPWVGQITDTQYF
NA	TRBV5-4	TRBD1	TRBJ1-1	TGTGCCAGCAGCCCAACAGGGGTTGTGAACACTGAAGCTTTCTTT	CASSPTGVVNTEAFF
NA	TRBV19	NA	TRBJ2-5	TGTGCCAGTAGTATGACCCGCCCGAGCGGTCTACAAGAGACCCAGTACTTC	CASSMTRPSGLQETQYF
NA	TRBV11-2	TRBD1	TRBJ2-3	TGTGCCAGCAGCTCCAACAGGGGGCCCGCCGGCGATACGCAGTATTTT	CASSSNRGPAGDTQYF
NA	TRBV19	TRBD1	TRBJ1-3	TGTGCCAGTAGTCTCGGGACAGGCGGTTTTTCTGGAAACACCATATATTTT	CASSLGTGGFSGNTIYF
NA	TRBV19	TRBD2	TRBJ2-7	TGTGCCAGTAGTATCTCGCTAGCGGGAGTAGCATACGAGCAGTACTTC	CASSISLAGVAYEQYF
few	TRBV9	NA	TRBJ2-2	TGTGCCAGCAGCGTAGTTGTGACCGGGGAGCTGTTTTTT	CASSVVVTGELFF
NA	TRBV11-2	NA	TRBJ1-1	TGTGCCAGCAGAGGATTAGGACGGTACACTGAAGCTTTCTTT	CASRGLGRYTEAFF
NA	TRBV6-1	NA	TRBJ1-2	TGTGCCAGCAGTGAAGATGTGGGGGGACCTAACTATGGCTACACCTTC	CASSEDVGGPNYGYTF
NA	TRBV30	TRBD1	TRBJ1-1	TGTGCCTGGAATGGACAGGAGAACACTGAAGCTTTCTTT	CAWNGQENTEAFF
few	TRBV27	TRBD1	TRBJ2-7	TGTGCCAGCACCCGGACAGGGGGCAGGTGGGAGCAGTACTTC	CASTRTGGRWEQYF
NA	TRBV9	TRBD1	TRBJ2-2	TGTGCCAGCAGCGTAGGGAGGTTGGGACAGGGGACCGGGGAGCTGTTTTTT	CASSVGRLGQGTGELFF
NA	TRBV14	TRBD1	TRBJ1-3	TGTGCCAGCAGCCAGGCCGGGACAGGCTCTGGAAACACCATATATTTT	CASSQAGTGSGNTIYF